One sample yielded the 3 T cell receptor beta chains listed below, sequenced in a study of CD8+CD57+ T cells in acquired aplastic anemia. Template material for TCR beta VDJ and CDR3 profiling consisted of genomic DNA. MiXCR, run by TCRdb on the reads, gives a single entry per CDR3 protein. The data show some 200,000 distinct CDR3 sequences, about 59% seen once. Sample: sorted CD4+, CD8+, or CD8+CD57+ T cells (not recorded which) from PBMCs. The source is a human donor in good health.

The rearrangement joins TRBV5-1 to TRBJ2-7; 10 nucleotides match TRBD2. CDR3 length: 15 residues. The V gene end was trimmed by 4 bases and the J gene end by 1 base; junction bases not matched to a gene: 5. CDR1 and CDR2 from the germline V gene are SGHRS and YFSETQ. CDR3 loop: CASSATSGASYEQYF. The CDR3 nucleotides are TGCGCCAGCAGCGCTACTAGCGGGGCTTCCTACGAGCAGTACTTC.

This clonotype was observed many times. V gene TRBV20-1 combines with J gene TRBJ2-1; D not resolved. V lost 3 bases, J lost 0 bases, and 9 bases lay in between. From germline, CDR1 is DFQATT and CDR2 SNEGSKA (reference sequence). The CDR3 consists of 14 residues. CDR3 sequence reads: CSASQANSYNEQFF. CDR3 DNA: TGCAGTGCTAGCCAGGCGAACTCCTACAATGAGCAGTTCTTC.

Of note for this clonotype: A read error may produce the germline difference seen at one junction end. This chain links TRBV11-1 with TRBJ2-7; D perhaps matches TRBD2 (6 bases). This CDR3 spans 13 amino acids. Per the germline V gene, CDR1 is SGHAT and CDR2 is FQDESV (reference sequence). Here the CDR3 reads CASSLGGASEQYF. The CDR3 DNA follows: TGTGCCAGCAGTTTAGGAGGGGCGTCTGAGCAGTACTTC.